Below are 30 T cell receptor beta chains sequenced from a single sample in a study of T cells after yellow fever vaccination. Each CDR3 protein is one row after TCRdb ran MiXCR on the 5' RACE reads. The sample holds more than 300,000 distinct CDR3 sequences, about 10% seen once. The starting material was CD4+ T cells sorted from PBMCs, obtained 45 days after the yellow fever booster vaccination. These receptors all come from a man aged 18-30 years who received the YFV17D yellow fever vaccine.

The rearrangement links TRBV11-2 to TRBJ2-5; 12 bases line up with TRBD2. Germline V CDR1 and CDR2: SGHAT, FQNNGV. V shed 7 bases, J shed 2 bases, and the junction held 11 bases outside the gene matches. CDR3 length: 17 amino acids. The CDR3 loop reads CASTLGWTSGAQETQYF. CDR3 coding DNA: TGTGCCAGCACCCTAGGTTGGACTAGCGGGGCACAAGAGACCCAGTACTTC.

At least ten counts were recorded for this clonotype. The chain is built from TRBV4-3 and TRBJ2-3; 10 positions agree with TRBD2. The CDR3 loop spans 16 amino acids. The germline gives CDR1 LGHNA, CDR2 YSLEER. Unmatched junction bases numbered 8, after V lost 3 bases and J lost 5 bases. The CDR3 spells CASSQGLASKGDTQYF. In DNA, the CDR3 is TGCGCCAGCAGCCAGGGACTAGCGAGTAAAGGAGATACGCAGTATTTT.

This CDR3 is CASSYSGQVNEKLFF. CDR3 DNA sequence: TGTGCCAGCAGTTACTCGGGACAGGTCAATGAAAAACTGTTTTTT. The chain recombines TRBV6-5 with TRBJ1-4; the match to TRBD1 covers 8 bases. The CDR3 consists of 15 residues. CDR1 is MNHEY, CDR2 SVGAGI, per germline. Unmatched junction bases numbered 2, after V lost 0 bases and J lost 5 bases.

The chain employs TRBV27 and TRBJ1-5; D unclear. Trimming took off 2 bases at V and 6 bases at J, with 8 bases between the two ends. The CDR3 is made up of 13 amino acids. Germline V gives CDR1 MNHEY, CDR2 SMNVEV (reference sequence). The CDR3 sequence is CASSLEMGQPQHF. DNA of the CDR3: TGTGCCAGCAGTTTAGAGATGGGTCAGCCCCAGCATTTT.

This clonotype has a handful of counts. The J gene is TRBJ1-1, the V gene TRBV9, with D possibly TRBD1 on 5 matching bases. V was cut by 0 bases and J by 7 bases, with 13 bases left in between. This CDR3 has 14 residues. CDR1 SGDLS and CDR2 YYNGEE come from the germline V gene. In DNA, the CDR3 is TGTGCCAGCAGCGTAGTAAGCGGGGCCAATGAAGCTTTCTTT. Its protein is CASSVVSGANEAFF.

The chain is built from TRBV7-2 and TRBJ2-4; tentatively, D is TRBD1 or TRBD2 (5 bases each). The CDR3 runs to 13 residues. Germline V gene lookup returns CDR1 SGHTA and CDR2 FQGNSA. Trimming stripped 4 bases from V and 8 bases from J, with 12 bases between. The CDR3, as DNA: TGTGCCAGCAGCTCGACAGCCGGGGACATTCAGTACTTC. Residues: CASSSTAGDIQYF.

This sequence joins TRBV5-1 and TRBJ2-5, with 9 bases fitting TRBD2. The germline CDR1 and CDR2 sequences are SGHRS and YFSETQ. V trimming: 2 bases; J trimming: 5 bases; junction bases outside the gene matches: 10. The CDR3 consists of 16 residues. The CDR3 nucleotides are TGCGCCAGCAGCTTCGGTTCGCGGGGGGGCCTCGAGACCCAGTACTTC. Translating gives CASSFGSRGGLETQYF.

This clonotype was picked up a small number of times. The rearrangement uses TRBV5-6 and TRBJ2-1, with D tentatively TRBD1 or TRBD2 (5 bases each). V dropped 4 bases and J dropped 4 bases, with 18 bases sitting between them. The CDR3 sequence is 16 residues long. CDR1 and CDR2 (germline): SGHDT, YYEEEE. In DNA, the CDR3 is TGTGCCAGCAGCCAGGGAGCATTGGGCTGGTACAATGAGCAGTTCTTC. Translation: CASSQGALGWYNEQFF.

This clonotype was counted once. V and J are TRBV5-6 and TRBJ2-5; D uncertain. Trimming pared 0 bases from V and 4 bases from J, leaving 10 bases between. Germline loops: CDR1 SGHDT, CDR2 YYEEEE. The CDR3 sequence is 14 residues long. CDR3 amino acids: CASSLAAPIETQYF. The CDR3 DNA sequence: TGTGCCAGCAGCTTGGCAGCGCCGATAGAGACCCAGTACTTC.

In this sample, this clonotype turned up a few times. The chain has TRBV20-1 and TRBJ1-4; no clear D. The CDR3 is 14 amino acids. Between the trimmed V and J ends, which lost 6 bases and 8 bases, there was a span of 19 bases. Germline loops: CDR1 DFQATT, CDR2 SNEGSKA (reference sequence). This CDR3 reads CSAARVSGEEKLFF. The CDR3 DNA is TGCAGTGCCGCACGGGTGTCCGGCGAGGAAAAACTGTTTTTT.

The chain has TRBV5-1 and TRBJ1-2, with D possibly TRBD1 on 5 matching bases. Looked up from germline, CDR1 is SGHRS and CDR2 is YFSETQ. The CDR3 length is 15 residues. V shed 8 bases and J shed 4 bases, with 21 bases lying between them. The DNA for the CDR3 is TGCGCCAGTCTCCCAGGGCCGGGATTCGTCTATGGCTACACCTTC. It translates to CASLPGPGFVYGYTF. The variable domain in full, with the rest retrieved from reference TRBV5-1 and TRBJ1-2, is KAGVTQTPRYLIKTRGQQVTLSCSPISGHRSVSWYQQTPGQGLQFLFEYFSETQRNKGNFPGRFSGRQFSNSRSEMNVSTLELGDSALYLCASLPGPGFVYGYTFGSGTRLTVV.

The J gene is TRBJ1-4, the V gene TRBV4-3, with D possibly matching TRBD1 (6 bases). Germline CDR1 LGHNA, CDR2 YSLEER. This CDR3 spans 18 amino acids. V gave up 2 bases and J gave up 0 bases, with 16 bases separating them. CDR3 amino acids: CASSQRLADSTTNEKLFF. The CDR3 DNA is TGCGCCAGCAGCCAAAGATTGGCGGACAGCACAACTAATGAAAAACTGTTTTTT.

CDR3 in DNA: TGTGCCAGCAGTATACCTATGAACACTGAAGCTTTCTTT. It is translated as CASSIPMNTEAFF. The J gene is TRBJ1-1, the V gene TRBV6-6, with D unclear. This CDR3 is 13 amino acids long. CDR1 is MNHNY and CDR2 is SVGAGI in the germline V gene (reference sequence). V was cut by 5 bases and J by 0 bases, with 7 bases left in between.

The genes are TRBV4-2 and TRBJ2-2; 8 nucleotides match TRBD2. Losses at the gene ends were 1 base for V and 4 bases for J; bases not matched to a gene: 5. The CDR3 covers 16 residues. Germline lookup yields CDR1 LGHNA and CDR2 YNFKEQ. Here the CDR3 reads CASSQAPGTSTGELFF. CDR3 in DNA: TGTGCCAGCAGCCAAGCCCCAGGGACTAGCACCGGGGAGCTGTTTTTT.

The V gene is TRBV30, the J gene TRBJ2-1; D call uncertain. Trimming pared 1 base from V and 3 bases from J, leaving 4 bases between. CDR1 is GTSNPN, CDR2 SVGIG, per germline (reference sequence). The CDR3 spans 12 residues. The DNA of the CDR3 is TGTGCCTGGAGTGCCAGCTACAATGAGCAGTTCTTC. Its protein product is CAWSASYNEQFF.

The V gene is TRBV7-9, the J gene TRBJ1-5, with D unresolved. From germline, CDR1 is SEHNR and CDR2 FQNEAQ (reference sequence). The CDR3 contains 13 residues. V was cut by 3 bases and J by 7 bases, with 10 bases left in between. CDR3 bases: TGTGCCAGCAGCTTGGGCAAAGAGCAGCCCCAGCATTTT. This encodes CASSLGKEQPQHF.

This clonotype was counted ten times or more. The CDR3 sequence: CASSWRPGNTEAFF. The CDR3 DNA reads as TGTGCCAGCAGTTGGCGACCGGGAAACACTGAAGCTTTCTTT. V gene TRBV6-2 or TRBV6-3 combines with J gene TRBJ1-1, with unresolved D. Germline V gene sequence: CDR1 MNHEY, CDR2 SVGEGT. Trimming cost V 4 bases and J 2 bases, with 11 bases left between them. This CDR3 is built from 14 residues.

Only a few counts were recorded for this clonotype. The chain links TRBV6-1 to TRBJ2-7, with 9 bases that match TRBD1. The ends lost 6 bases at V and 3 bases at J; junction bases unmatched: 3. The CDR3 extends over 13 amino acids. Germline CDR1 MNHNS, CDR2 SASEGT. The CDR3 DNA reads TGTGCCAGCAGGATGACAGGGGGCTACGAGCAGTACGTC. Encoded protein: CASRMTGGYEQYV.

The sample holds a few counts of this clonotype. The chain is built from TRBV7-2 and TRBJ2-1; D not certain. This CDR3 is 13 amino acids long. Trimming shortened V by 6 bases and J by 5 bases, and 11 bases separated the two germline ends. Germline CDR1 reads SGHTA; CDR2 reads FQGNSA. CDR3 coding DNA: TGTGCCAGCAGTTTGGACCCGAACAATGAGCAGTTCTTC. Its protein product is CASSLDPNNEQFF.

The CDR3 DNA follows: TGTGCCAGCAGCTTACAGGGTGACGAAAAACTGTTTTTT. Translation gives CASSLQGDEKLFF. The chain links TRBV11-2 to TRBJ1-4; D might be TRBD1 (5 bases). The CDR3 has 13 amino acids. The ends were cut back, 2 bases at V and 8 bases at J, with 9 bases in the middle. CDR1 is SGHAT and CDR2 is FQNNGV in the germline V gene. Full variable domain (remainder filled in from reference TRBV11-2 and TRBJ1-4): EAGVAQSPRYKIIEKRQSVAFWCNPISGHATLYWYQQILGQGPKLLIQFQNNGVVDDSQLPKDRFSAERLKGVDSTLKIQPAKLEDSAVYLCASSLQGDEKLFFGSGTQLSVL.

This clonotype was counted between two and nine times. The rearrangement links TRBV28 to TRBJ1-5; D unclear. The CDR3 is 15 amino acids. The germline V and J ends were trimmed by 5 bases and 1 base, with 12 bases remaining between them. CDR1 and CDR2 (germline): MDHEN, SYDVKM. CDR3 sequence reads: CASSPLSRSNQPQHF. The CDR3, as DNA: TGTGCCAGCAGTCCCCTGTCAAGGAGCAATCAGCCCCAGCATTTT. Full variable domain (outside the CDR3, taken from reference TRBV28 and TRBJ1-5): DVKVTQSSRYLVKRTGEKVFLECVQDMDHENMFWYRQDPGLGLRLIYFSYDVKMKEKGDIPEGYSVSREKKERFSLILESASTNQTSMYLCASSPLSRSNQPQHFGDGTRLSIL.

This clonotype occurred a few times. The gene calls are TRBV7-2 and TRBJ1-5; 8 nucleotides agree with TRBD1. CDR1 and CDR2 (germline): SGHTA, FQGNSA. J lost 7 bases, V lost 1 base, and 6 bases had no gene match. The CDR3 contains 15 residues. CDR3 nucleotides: TGTGCCAGCAGCTTAGGGACAGGGATAGGACAGCCCCAGCATTTT. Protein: CASSLGTGIGQPQHF.

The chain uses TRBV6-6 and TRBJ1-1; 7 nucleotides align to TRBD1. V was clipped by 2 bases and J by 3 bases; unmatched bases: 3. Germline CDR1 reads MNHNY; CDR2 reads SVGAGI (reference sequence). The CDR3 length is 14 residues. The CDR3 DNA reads TGTGCCAGCAGTTACCCCGGACAGGACACTGAAGCTTTCTTT. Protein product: CASSYPGQDTEAFF.

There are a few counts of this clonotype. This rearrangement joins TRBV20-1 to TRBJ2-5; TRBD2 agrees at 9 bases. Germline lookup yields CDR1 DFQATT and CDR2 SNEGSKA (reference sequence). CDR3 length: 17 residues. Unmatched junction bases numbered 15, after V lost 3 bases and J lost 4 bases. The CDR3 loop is CSASASGGGGALETQYF. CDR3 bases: TGCAGTGCTAGTGCCTCCGGGGGCGGGGGGGCCTTAGAGACCCAGTACTTC.

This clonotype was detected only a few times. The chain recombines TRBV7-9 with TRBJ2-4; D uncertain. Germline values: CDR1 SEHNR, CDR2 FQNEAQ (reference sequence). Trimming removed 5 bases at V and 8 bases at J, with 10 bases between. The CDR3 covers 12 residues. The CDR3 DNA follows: TGTGCCAGCAGCAGGGCTATGGACATTCAGTACTTC. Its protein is CASSRAMDIQYF.

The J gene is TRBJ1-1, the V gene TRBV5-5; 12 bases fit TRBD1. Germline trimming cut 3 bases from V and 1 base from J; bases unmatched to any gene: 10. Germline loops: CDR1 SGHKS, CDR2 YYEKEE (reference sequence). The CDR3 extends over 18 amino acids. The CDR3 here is CASSSSRDRGPSNTEAFF. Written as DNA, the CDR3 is TGTGCCAGCAGCTCGTCCCGGGACAGGGGGCCGTCGAACACTGAAGCTTTCTTT.

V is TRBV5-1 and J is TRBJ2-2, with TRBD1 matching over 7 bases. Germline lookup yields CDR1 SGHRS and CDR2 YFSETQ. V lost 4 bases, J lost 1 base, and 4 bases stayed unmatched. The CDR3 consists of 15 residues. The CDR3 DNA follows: TGCGCCAGCAGCCCCGGACAGGAGAACACCGGGGAGCTGTTTTTT. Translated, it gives CASSPGQENTGELFF.

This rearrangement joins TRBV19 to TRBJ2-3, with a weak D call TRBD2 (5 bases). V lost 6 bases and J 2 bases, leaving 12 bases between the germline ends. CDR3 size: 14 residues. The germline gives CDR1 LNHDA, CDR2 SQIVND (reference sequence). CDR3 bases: TGTGCCAGTAGCGGACTGGAGTTCACAGATACGCAGTATTTT. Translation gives CASSGLEFTDTQYF.

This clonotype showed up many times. This chain's CDR3 is CSARPQGYNEQFF. The DNA for the CDR3 is TGCAGCGCCAGACCCCAGGGTTACAATGAGCAGTTCTTC. The chain carries TRBV29-1 and TRBJ2-1, with D possibly matching TRBD1 (5 bases). In germline, CDR1 is SQVTM, CDR2 ANQGSEA. This CDR3 has 13 amino acids. Trimming took off 7 bases at V and 4 bases at J, with 14 bases between the two ends.

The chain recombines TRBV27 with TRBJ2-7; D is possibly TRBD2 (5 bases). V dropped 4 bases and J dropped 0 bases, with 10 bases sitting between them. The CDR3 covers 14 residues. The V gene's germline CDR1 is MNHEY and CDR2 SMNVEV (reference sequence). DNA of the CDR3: TGTGCCAGCAGTTCGGACTCACTCTCCTACGAGCAGTACTTC. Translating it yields CASSSDSLSYEQYF.